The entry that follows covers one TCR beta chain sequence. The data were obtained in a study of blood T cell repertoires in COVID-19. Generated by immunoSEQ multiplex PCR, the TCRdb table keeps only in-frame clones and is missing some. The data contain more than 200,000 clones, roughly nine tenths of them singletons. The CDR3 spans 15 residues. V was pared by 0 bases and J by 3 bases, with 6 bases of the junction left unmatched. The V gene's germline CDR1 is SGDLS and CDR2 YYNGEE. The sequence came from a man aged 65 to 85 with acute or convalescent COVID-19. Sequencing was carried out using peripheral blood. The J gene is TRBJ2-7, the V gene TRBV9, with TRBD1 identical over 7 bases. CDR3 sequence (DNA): TGTGCCAGCAGCGTAGGTCCAGGGGGAAGCTACGAGCAGTACTTC. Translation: CASSVGPGGSYEQYF.